The clone carrying this T cell receptor beta chain has more than one count but fewer than ten. No antigen is known for it. The entry originates in a study of T cell repertoires in cytomegalovirus infection. Study-wide context: Epitope selection comprised recently identified HLA-C-restricted CMV epitopes and well-studied HLA-B-restricted CMV epitopes. Public TCR beta signatures marked donors with CMV infection and the matching HLA.

CDR1 SGDLS and CDR2 YYNGEE come from the germline V gene. This CDR3 has 15 residues. V gave up 2 bases and J gave up 7 bases; unmatched junction bases: 5. The study, taken as a whole, reports: Within the response measured ex vivo, HLA-C-restricted CMV-specific TCR beta clonotypes were dominant. Cumulative public TCR beta family frequency identified CMV carriers with the relevant HLA.

MiXCR, run by TCRdb on the reads, gives a single entry per CDR3 protein. The top ten clones hold 20% of a sample with 300,000 to 400,000 distinct CDR3 sequences, 25% to 30% of them seen once. This TCR was recovered from a human donor in good health (CMV status not recorded). Some clones in this sample may be carry-over from other donors' samples. The rearrangement uses TRBV9 and TRBJ1-6, with 8 bases lining up with TRBD1. The sample was cultured PBMCs, taken from culture after CMV antigen stimulation. CDR3 nucleotides: TGTGCCAGCAGCGTCACCGGGGACAGGAATTCACCCCTCCACTTT. Amino acid sequence: CASSVTGDRNSPLHF.